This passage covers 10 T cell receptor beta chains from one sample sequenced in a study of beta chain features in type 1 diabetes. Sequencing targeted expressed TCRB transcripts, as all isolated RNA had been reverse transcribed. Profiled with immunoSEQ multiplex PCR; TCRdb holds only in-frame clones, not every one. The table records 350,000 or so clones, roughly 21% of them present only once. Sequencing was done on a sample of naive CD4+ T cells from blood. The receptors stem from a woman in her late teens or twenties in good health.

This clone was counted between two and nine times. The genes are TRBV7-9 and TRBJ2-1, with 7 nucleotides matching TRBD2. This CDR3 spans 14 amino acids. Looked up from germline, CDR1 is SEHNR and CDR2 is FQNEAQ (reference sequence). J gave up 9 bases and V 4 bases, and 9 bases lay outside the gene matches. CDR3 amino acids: CASSYLPRTSEQFF. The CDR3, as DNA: TGTGCCAGCAGCTACCTTCCTAGGACTAGTGAGCAGTTCTTC. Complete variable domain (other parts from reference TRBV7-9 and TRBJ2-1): DTGVSQNPRHKITKRGQNVTFRCDPISEHNRLYWYRQTLGQGPEFLTYFQNEAQLEKSRLLSDRFSAERPKGSFSTLEIQRTEQGDSAMYLCASSYLPRTSEQFFGPGTRLTVL.

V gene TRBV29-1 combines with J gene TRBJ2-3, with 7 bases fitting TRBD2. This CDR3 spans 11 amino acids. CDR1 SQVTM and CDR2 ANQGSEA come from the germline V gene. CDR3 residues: CTAGDTDTQYF. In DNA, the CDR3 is TGCACCGCGGGGGACACAGATACGCAGTATTTT.

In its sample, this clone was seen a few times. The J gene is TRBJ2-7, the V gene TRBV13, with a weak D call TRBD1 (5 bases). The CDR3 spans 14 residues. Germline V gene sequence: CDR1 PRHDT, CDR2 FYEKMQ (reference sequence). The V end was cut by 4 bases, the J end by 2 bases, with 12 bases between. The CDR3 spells CASSYIREAYEQYF. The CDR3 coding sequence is TGTGCCAGCAGCTATATCAGGGAAGCCTACGAGCAGTACTTC. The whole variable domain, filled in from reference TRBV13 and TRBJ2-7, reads AAGVIQSPRHLIKEKRETATLKCYPIPRHDTVYWYQQGPGQDPQFLISFYEKMQSDKGSIPDRFSAQQFSDYHSELNMSSLELGDSALYFCASSYIREAYEQYFGPGTRLTVT.

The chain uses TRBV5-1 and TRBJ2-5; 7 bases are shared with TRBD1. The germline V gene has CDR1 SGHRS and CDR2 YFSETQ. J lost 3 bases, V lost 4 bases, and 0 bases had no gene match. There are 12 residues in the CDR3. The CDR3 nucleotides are TGCGCCAGCAGCGACAGGGAAGAGACCCAGTACTTC. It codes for CASSDREETQYF.

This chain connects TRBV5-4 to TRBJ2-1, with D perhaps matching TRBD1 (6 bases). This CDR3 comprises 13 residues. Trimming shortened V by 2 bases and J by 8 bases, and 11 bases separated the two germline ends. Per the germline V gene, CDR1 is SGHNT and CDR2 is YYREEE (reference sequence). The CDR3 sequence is CASSLPGEDEQFF. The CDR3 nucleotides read TGTGCCAGCAGCTTACCAGGGGAAGATGAGCAGTTCTTC. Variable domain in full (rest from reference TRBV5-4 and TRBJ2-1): ETGVTQSPTHLIKTRGQQVTLRCSSQSGHNTVSWYQQALGQGPQFIFQYYREEENGRGNFPPRFSGLQFPNYSSELNVNALELDDSALYLCASSLPGEDEQFFGPGTRLTVL.

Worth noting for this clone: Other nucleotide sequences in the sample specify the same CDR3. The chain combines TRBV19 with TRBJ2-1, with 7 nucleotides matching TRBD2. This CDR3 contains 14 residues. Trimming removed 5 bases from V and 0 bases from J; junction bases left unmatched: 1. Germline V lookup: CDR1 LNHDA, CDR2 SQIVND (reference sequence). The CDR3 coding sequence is TGTGCCAGTAGTGGGGGGGTCTCCTACAATGAGCAGTTCTTC. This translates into CASSGGVSYNEQFF.

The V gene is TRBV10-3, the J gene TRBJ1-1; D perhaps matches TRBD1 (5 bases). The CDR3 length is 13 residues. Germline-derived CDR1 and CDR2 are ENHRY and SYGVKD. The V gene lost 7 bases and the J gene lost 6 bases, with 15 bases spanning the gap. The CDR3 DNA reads TGTGCCATCACCAACGTAGGGGAGGCTGAAGCTTTCTTT. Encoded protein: CAITNVGEAEAFF.

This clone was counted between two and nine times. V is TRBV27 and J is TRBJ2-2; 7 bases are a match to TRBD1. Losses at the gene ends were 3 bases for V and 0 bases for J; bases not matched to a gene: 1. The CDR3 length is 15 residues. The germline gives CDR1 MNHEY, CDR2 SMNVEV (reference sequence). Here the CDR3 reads CASSLQGANTGELFF. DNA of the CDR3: TGTGCCAGCAGTTTGCAGGGGGCGAACACCGGGGAGCTGTTTTTT.

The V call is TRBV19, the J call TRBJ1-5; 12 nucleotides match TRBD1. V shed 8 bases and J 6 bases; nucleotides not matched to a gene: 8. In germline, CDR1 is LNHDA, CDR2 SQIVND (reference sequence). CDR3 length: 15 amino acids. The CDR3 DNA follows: TGTGCCAGTGGGGACAGGGGGCGCCCAGGTCAGCCCCAGCATTTT. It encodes CASGDRGRPGQPQHF.

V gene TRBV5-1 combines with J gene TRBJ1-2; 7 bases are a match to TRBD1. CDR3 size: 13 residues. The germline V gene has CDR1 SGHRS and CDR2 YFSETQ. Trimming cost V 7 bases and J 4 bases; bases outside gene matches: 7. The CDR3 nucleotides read TGCGCCAGCCCTCCGGGACAGTCCTATGGCTACACCTTC. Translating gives CASPPGQSYGYTF.